Here is one TCR beta chain with its context. The data derive from a study of cytomegalovirus exposure and HLA in healthy donors. CDR3 length: 19 residues. In germline, CDR1 is SNHLY, CDR2 FYNNEI. The V and J ends lost 6 bases and 9 bases, in that order; junction bases with no gene match: 20. Assay used: immunoSEQ multiplex PCR; TCRdb lists only in-frame clones, some missing. The table records around 300,000 clones, 70% to 90% of them present only once. J is TRBJ1-6 and V is TRBV2; 10 positions agree with TRBD1. What was sequenced was PBMCs. The sequence derives from a woman aged 18-35 years in good health and CMV-seronegative. The CDR3 region has the DNA TGTGCCAGCAGACCGAAATTTGCCTCCGGGACAGGGGTTGGTTCACCCCTCCACTTT. Protein sequence: CASRPKFASGTGVGSPLHF.